This T cell receptor (beta chain) was captured in a study of graft-versus-host responses after intestinal transplantation. Only in-frame clones appear in the TCRdb table, and some are missing; sequencing was by immunoSEQ multiplex PCR. The profile covers 45,000 to 55,000 clones, with over 85% appearing a single time and 5% to 6.5% taken by the ten largest. V was cut by 1 base and J by 5 bases, with 12 bases left in between. The CDR3 totals 15 residues. Germline CDR1 reads LNHDA; CDR2 reads SQIVND (reference sequence). This TCR came from a human patient who received an intestinal transplant, so some T cells may come from the graft donor. The specimen was PBMCs, collected around 790 days after a first intestinal transplant, on the day of a second. V gene TRBV19 combines with J gene TRBJ1-5, with a possible D match to TRBD1 (5 bases). The CDR3 bases are TGTGCCAGTAGTATAGTTAGGGGACGGTATCAGCCCCAGCATTTT. Translating gives CASSIVRGRYQPQHF.